This is a list of T cell receptor beta chains from one sample in a study of a mutant IDH1 vaccine in newly diagnosed glioma. Libraries were prepared by immunoSEQ multiplex PCR; TCRdb keeps only in-frame clonotypes and omits some of them. The sample shows some 61,000 clones, approximately 88% of them seen only once. The antigens for these receptors are not known. Sequenced material: PBMCs, taken from a glioma patient whose treatment included an IDH1 peptide vaccine. The origin of the receptors is a man between 18 and 29 years old with glioma. CDR3s include the opening cysteine and the closing phenylalanine or tryptophan. A D gene is named only where the DNA matches it firmly. For some rows the clone size is stated as once, few or many, or as a class when expanded; others skip it.

>-|TRBJ2-5|TRBD2|TRBV13
TGTGCCAGCAGCCCTAGCGGAAGGGAGACCCAGTACTTC
CASSPSGRETQYF
>-|TRBJ2-1|TRBD2|TRBV4-2
TGTGCCAGCAGCCAACCCTTAGCGGGGGGACCTCACAATGAGCAGTTCTTC
CASSQPLAGGPHNEQFF
>-|TRBJ1-1|-|TRBV7-2
TGTGCCAGCAGCCCGCGACGGACCACTGAAGCTTTCTTT
CASSPRRTTEAFF
>-|TRBJ2-1|-|TRBV18
TGTGCCAGCTCACCACGGCAGGGTTACGACAATGAGCAGTTCTTC
CASSPRQGYDNEQFF
>-|TRBJ2-7|TRBD1|TRBV10-3
TGTGCCATCAGAAACGACAGGGTTGGGGAGCAGTACTTC
CAIRNDRVGEQYF
>-|TRBJ2-1|TRBD2|TRBV18
TGTGCCAGCTCACCTGCGGGGACTAGCCTCCGTGAGCAGTTCTTC
CASSPAGTSLREQFF
>-|TRBJ1-1|TRBD1|TRBV10-3
TGTGCCATCAGTGGAGGGGGCCGGGGCACTGAAGCTTTCTTT
CAISGGGRGTEAFF
>-|TRBJ1-1|-|TRBV18
TGTGCCAGCTCACCCTCCTTGGGCAGTTCGAACACTGAAGCTTTCTTT
CASSPSLGSSNTEAFF
>-|TRBJ2-7|TRBD2|TRBV27
TGTGCCAGCAGTTTAGCGAGGGAGGGGAGTAGGTCCTACGAGCAGTACTTC
CASSLAREGSRSYEQYF
>-|TRBJ1-1|-|TRBV5-6
TGTGCCAGCAGCTCGGACTGGGGCAAAGGGGGTGTGGTCACTGAAGCTTTCTTT
CASSSDWGKGGVVTEAFF
>-|TRBJ2-3|-|TRBV29-1
TGCAGCGTCCTACGGGACGCAGATACGCAGTATTTT
CSVLRDADTQYF
>-|TRBJ1-1|-|TRBV2
TGTGCCAGCAGTGAAGCAGGGTTAAGGACTGAAGCTTTCTTT
CASSEAGLRTEAFF
>-|TRBJ2-1|TRBD2|TRBV5-4
TGTGCCAGCAACATCTCTCCGTCGAGCGGGAGGGTAAATGAGCAGTTCTTC
CASNISPSSGRVNEQFF
>-|TRBJ1-2|-|TRBV2
TGTGCCAGCAGTGATTGGGGGGCTGGAGGCTACACCTTC
CASSDWGAGGYTF
>once|TRBJ2-2|-|TRBV2
TGTGCCAGCAGTGAAGAGGAGGGGGCGAACACCGGGGAGCTGTTTTTT
CASSEEEGANTGELFF
>-|TRBJ2-1|-|TRBV5-1
TGCGCCAGCAGCTTGAGTCGGGACATTAGGCCTTACAATGAGCAGTTCTTC
CASSLSRDIRPYNEQFF
>-|TRBJ2-3|-|TRBV10-3
TGTGCCATCAGTGAAGGGACCTACACAGATACGCAGTATTTT
CAISEGTYTDTQYF